This TCR beta chain was documented in a study of blood T cell repertoires in COVID-19 (TCRdb year 2020). Study-wide context: Collaborator samples came from the United States, Italy and Spain and covered acute and convalescent phases of COVID-19. The prospective study material was composed of cDNA or gDNA derived from T cells, B-cell-depleted T cells, or PBMCs. Subjects who had been exposed to COVID-19, were actively infected with it, or had recovered from it provided the deeply sampled blood TCRbeta repertoires that made up the dataset. The repertoires were released in a freely available public database meant as a resource for research on the immune response to SARS-CoV-2. Samples came from the ongoing ImmuneRACE study (first 160 participants) plus 1,254 subjects from 6 global collaborators. Nearly every sample came with metadata listing a de-identified subject ID, COVID-19 status, age in years and sex. Where available, HLA class I and class II types were taken from metadata supplied by the sample provider and were not determined by assay-based typing.

Details on this clone: The clone's antigen remains unknown. Base qualities are missing; no much larger clone stands one base away.

The immunoSEQ Assay, a bias-controlled multiplex PCR, was used to amplify TCRbeta CDR3 regions from genomic DNA. The source study handled its data this way. The number of nucleated cells in each sample was estimated from the amplification of reference gene primers within the assay. To quantify the absolute abundance of each unique TCRbeta CDR3 rearrangement, sequence reads were collapsed and filtered. For each sample, productive Simpson clonality was calculated as the square root of Simpson's diversity index over productive rearrangements. As stored in TCRdb, this immuneACCESS dataset retains in-frame rearrangements with V and J assigned. A fraction of the clones does not appear; measured against another copy, unresolved V genes explain less than half of the discrepancy, and the remainder lacks a known reason. D and trimming come from the DNA, and the V and J calls and clone size come from that table. This sample gives over 100,000 clones in total; roughly 88% of them show up just once. The top ten constitute approximately 0.76% of the sample.

CDR1 and CDR2 were assigned from the germline V gene (reference sequence) as DFQATT and SNEGSKA. The CDR3 sequence holds 13 residues, the cysteine and phenylalanine included. The retained sequence is limited to the CDR3, 39 bases, with the frame set at the first base. For this chain, trimming is 3 bases at the V end and 8 bases at the J end, and the number of junction bases without a gene match is 7. Overall results and qualifications from the work: The quantity of clinical and demographic metadata differed by source and by participant and was supplied without curation.

Collaborating institutions collected whole blood in K2EDTA tubes following their own protocols. For TCRbeta analysis, collaborators shipped samples in one of three forms: frozen whole blood, isolated PBMCs, or DNA extracted from either of those sample types. The rearranged chain carries TRBV20-1 and TRBJ2-4; 7 nucleotides in the junction match TRBD2. The material sequenced was peripheral blood. This TCR was sampled from a woman in her sixties or seventies with acute or convalescent COVID-19. The nucleotides read TGCAGTGCTAGTGCCAGCGGGACTGACATTCAGTACTTC. Its amino acids are CSASASGTDIQYF.